The 23 T cell receptor beta chains below all came from one sample that was sequenced in a study of cytomegalovirus exposure and HLA in healthy donors. 60 Vbeta and 13 Jbeta primers were used in PCR. TCRdb's copy holds only in-frame clones and misses some; the assay was immunoSEQ multiplex PCR. The table shows about 160,000 clones, with roughly four fifths occurring only once. Sequenced sample: PBMCs. The receptors originated from a man over 45 in good health and CMV-seropositive.

This clone was seen only a few times. The chain has TRBV5-6 and TRBJ2-3, with TRBD2 as a possible D gene (5 bases). CDR1 SGHDT and CDR2 YYEEEE come from the germline V gene. The ends were cut back, 0 bases at V and 8 bases at J, with 7 bases in the middle. This CDR3 is built from 12 residues. DNA for the CDR3: TGTGCCAGCAGCTTGGGGAGCGGTACGCAGTATTTT. This encodes CASSLGSGTQYF.

This clone occurred once. The CDR3 DNA sequence: TGTGCCAGCAGCTTAGGGGACAGGGGGCGCGAGCAGTACTTC. It yields the protein CASSLGDRGREQYF. This chain links TRBV7-8 with TRBJ2-5; 12 bases align to TRBD1. The J call is in doubt because the DNA end fits TRBJ2-7 better. In germline, CDR1 is SGHVS, CDR2 FQNEAQ. This CDR3 is built from 14 residues.

The chain is built from TRBV2 and TRBJ2-1, with 13 bases identical to TRBD2. CDR3 length: 15 amino acids. Germline CDR1 is SNHLY and CDR2 is FYNNEI. J lost 4 bases, V lost 11 bases, and 8 bases had no gene match. Written as DNA, the CDR3 is TGTGCCGGACAACCGGGACTAGCGGGATACAATGAGCAGTTCTTC. It specifies CAGQPGLAGYNEQFF.

V usage is TRBV28 and J usage is TRBJ2-3; no clear D gene. V lost 2 bases and J 2 bases, leaving 8 bases between the germline ends. CDR1 MDHEN and CDR2 SYDVKM come from the germline V gene. The CDR3 contains 14 residues. The CDR3 sequence: CASSLRQDTDTQYF. The CDR3 region has the DNA TGTGCCAGCAGTTTAAGGCAGGACACAGATACGCAGTATTTT.

The V and J genes are TRBV29-1 and TRBJ2-7; perhaps TRBD1 as D (6 bases). The V and J ends lost 4 bases and 7 bases respectively, with 17 bases between them. The CDR3 length is 13 residues. Germline V gene lookup returns CDR1 SQVTM and CDR2 ANQGSEA. The CDR3 spells CSVVGSGAGEQYF. CDR3 DNA: TGCAGCGTTGTCGGTTCAGGGGCTGGGGAGCAGTACTTC.

V and J are TRBV15 and TRBJ1-2; D not resolved. The CDR3 sequence is 14 residues long. The V and J ends lost 1 base and 4 bases respectively, with 10 bases between them. Germline CDR1 reads LNHNV; CDR2 reads YYDKDF (reference sequence). CDR3 protein: CATSRGGMAYGYTF. CDR3 DNA: TGTGCCACCAGCAGAGGAGGGATGGCCTATGGCTACACCTTC.

The V gene is TRBV4-2, the J gene TRBJ1-1; 7 bases are a match to TRBD1. Looked up from germline, CDR1 is LGHNA and CDR2 is YNFKEQ. This CDR3 is built from 14 residues. V gave up 1 base and J gave up 3 bases; unmatched junction bases: 2. The CDR3 loop is CASSQGQGDTEAFF. The CDR3 nucleotides are TGTGCCAGCAGCCAAGGGCAGGGGGACACTGAAGCTTTCTTT.

A single count supports this clone. The chain joins TRBV28 to TRBJ1-2, with 7 nucleotides matching TRBD1. Losses at the gene ends were 4 bases for V and 6 bases for J; bases not matched to a gene: 11. The CDR3 loop spans 15 amino acids. CDR1 MDHEN and CDR2 SYDVKM come from the germline V gene. The CDR3 sequence: CASSSSTGKVDGYTF. The DNA of the CDR3 is TGTGCCAGCAGTTCCTCGACAGGGAAGGTTGATGGCTACACCTTC.

The J gene is TRBJ1-5, the V gene TRBV28; TRBD1 is a possible D gene (6 bases). Germline V gene sequence: CDR1 MDHEN, CDR2 SYDVKM. This CDR3 has 15 amino acids. Trimming cost V 4 bases and J 3 bases, with 13 bases left between them. CDR3 sequence (DNA): TGTGCCAGCAGTTCACTGGACAGAAACAATCAGCCCCAGCATTTT. The encoded protein is CASSSLDRNNQPQHF.

The chain uses TRBV6-5 and TRBJ1-1; D not resolved. Germline V lookup: CDR1 MNHEY, CDR2 SVGAGI. This CDR3 has 14 residues. Deletions cut 7 bases from V and 4 bases from J, with 16 bases between. The CDR3 loop is CASTWSQMGTEAFF. The CDR3 DNA sequence: TGTGCCAGCACCTGGAGTCAGATGGGCACTGAAGCTTTCTTT.

The chain uses TRBV30 and TRBJ1-4; a weak D match, TRBD1 (5 bases). The V end lost 7 bases, the J end lost 5 bases, and 11 bases lay between the germline ends. This CDR3 has 12 residues. In germline, CDR1 is GTSNPN, CDR2 SVGIG (reference sequence). For the CDR3, the DNA is TGTGCCTCCGGGACTGAGAATGAAAAACTGTTTTTT. Amino acid sequence: CASGTENEKLFF.

The J gene is TRBJ1-1, the V gene TRBV28, with D perhaps matching TRBD1 (5 bases). The CDR3 is 11 amino acids. Per the germline V gene, CDR1 is MDHEN and CDR2 is SYDVKM. V lost 8 bases to trimming and J lost 5 bases, with 9 bases between them. The CDR3: CASGGATEAFF. CDR3 bases: TGTGCCAGCGGAGGGGCGACTGAAGCTTTCTTT.

CDR3 amino acids: CASSLASAGGRDTQYF. The CDR3 region has the DNA TGCGCCAGCAGCTTGGCCAGTGCGGGGGGGCGAGATACGCAGTATTTT. This sequence joins TRBV5-1 and TRBJ2-3; 9 nucleotides agree with TRBD2. V was pared by 0 bases and J by 5 bases, with 7 bases of the junction left unmatched. Germline V CDR1 and CDR2: SGHRS, YFSETQ. The CDR3 sequence is 16 residues long.

Only one count was recorded for this clone. V is TRBV27 and J is TRBJ2-7; TRBD2 matches 8 bases. In germline, CDR1 is MNHEY, CDR2 SMNVEV (reference sequence). The CDR3 sequence is 15 residues long. J lost 4 bases, V lost 3 bases, and 8 bases had no gene match. This CDR3 reads CASSLRGTREYEQYF. In DNA form, the CDR3 reads TGTGCCAGCAGTTTGCGGGGGACTAGGGAGTACGAGCAGTACTTC.

This clone occurred once. This chain uses TRBV4-3 with TRBJ1-2; 8 bases fit TRBD1. The length of the CDR3 is 15 residues. Trimming at V came to 2 bases and at J to 6 bases, leaving 8 bases not matched to a gene. CDR1 LGHNA and CDR2 YSLEER come from the germline V gene. The CDR3 sequence is CASSQLQGGLDGYTF. The CDR3 bases are TGCGCCAGCAGCCAACTACAGGGGGGGTTGGATGGCTACACCTTC.

Only one count was recorded for this clone. The chain uses TRBV28 and TRBJ1-4; 7 bases map to TRBD1. J gave up 0 bases and V 4 bases, and 8 bases lay outside the gene matches. The CDR3 runs 17 residues. Germline V lookup: CDR1 MDHEN, CDR2 SYDVKM. Here the CDR3 DNA reads TGTGCCAGCAGTTGGGCGACAGGGACAGCAACTAATGAAAAACTGTTTTTT. This codes for CASSWATGTATNEKLFF.

The V call is TRBV28, the J call TRBJ2-7, with 9 bases lining up with TRBD2. This CDR3 has 14 amino acids. The trim removed 7 bases at V and 4 bases at J, leaving 8 bases unmatched. Germline V gene data show CDR1 as MDHEN and CDR2 as SYDVKM. The CDR3 DNA sequence: TGTGCCAGCATCGCCCATAGCGGGAGATACGAGCAGTACTTC. This codes for CASIAHSGRYEQYF.

The rearrangement joins TRBV28 to TRBJ2-7, with D maybe TRBD2 (5 bases). The ends were cut back, 5 bases at V and 2 bases at J, with 7 bases in the middle. CDR3 size: 12 residues. The germline V gene has CDR1 MDHEN and CDR2 SYDVKM. The CDR3 loop is CASSSGPYEQYF. CDR3 DNA sequence: TGTGCCAGCAGTAGCGGCCCCTACGAGCAGTACTTC.

The J gene is TRBJ2-2, the V gene TRBV5-1; 9 bases line up with TRBD2. The germline V gene has CDR1 SGHRS and CDR2 YFSETQ. The CDR3 contains 14 residues. The ends lost 2 bases at V and 6 bases at J; junction bases unmatched: 2. CDR3 DNA: TGCGCCAGCAGCTTTGGGACTAGCCCCGGGGAGCTGTTTTTT. This translates into CASSFGTSPGELFF.

CDR3 sequence: CATGGGYTF. CDR3 bases: TGTGCCACGGGTGGTGGCTACACCTTC. The chain is built from TRBV21-1 and TRBJ1-2. TRBV21-1 is a pseudogene segment. This CDR3 is 9 amino acids long.

The chain has TRBV28 and TRBJ2-1; the match to TRBD2 covers 10 bases. This CDR3 region has 15 residues. The V and J ends lost 3 bases and 6 bases, in that order; junction bases with no gene match: 5. Germline CDR1 reads MDHEN; CDR2 reads SYDVKM. The CDR3 sequence: CASSFFLAGANEQFF. The CDR3 region has the DNA TGTGCCAGCAGTTTCTTTCTAGCGGGGGCCAATGAGCAGTTCTTC.

V is TRBV7-2 and J is TRBJ2-7; D may be TRBD1 (6 bases). CDR1 and CDR2 (germline): SGHTA, FQGNSA. The CDR3 runs to 15 residues. Trimming pared 1 base from V and 0 bases from J, leaving 10 bases between. In DNA form, the CDR3 reads TGTGCCAGCAGCTTAGTGGGGGACACCTCCTACGAGCAGTACTTC. This gives the protein CASSLVGDTSYEQYF.

The gene calls are TRBV7-2 and TRBJ2-5, with 12 positions matching TRBD2. The CDR3 totals 17 residues. CDR1 and CDR2 from the germline V gene are SGHTA and FQGNSA. V trimming: 3 bases; J trimming: 5 bases; junction bases outside the gene matches: 10. CDR3 residues: CASSFGTLLAGGETQYF. The CDR3 DNA reads as TGTGCCAGCAGCTTCGGGACGTTGCTAGCGGGGGGGGAGACCCAGTACTTC.